This T cell receptor (beta chain) was captured in a study of Graves' ophthalmopathy and Graves' hyperthyroidism. Amplification targeted the TCR beta CDR3 regions, with RNA transcripts as the source material. Amplification began with first-round RT-PCR using HTBI primers, then second-round multiplex PCR was performed. Using its own MiXCR run on the multiplex PCR reads, TCRdb lists one record per CDR3 protein. The table shows roughly 420,000 distinct CDR3 sequences, with 21% occurring only once. This clonotype has a count of ten or more. Sequencing input: peripheral blood. This clonotype was obtained from a woman younger than 30 with stable Graves' hyperthyroidism.

The CDR3 DNA reads TGTGCCACCAGTGACACGGGACAAACCAATCAGCCCCAGCATTTT. This translates into CATSDTGQTNQPQHF. V is TRBV24-1 and J is TRBJ1-5; D is perhaps TRBD1 (6 bases). The CDR3 loop spans 15 amino acids. Trimming cost V 4 bases and J 3 bases, with 12 bases left between them. Germline V gene lookup returns CDR1 KGHDR and CDR2 SFDVKD.